This is a list of T cell receptor beta chains from one sample in a study of T cells in Graves' hyperthyroidism and ophthalmopathy. TCRdb fed the multiplex PCR reads into MiXCR, producing one record per CDR3 protein. The sample carries around 250,000 distinct CDR3 sequences, about 14% recorded once. Sample: blood. The receptor source for this set is a middle-aged woman with Graves' hyperthyroidism that later progressed to Graves' ophthalmopathy. Both conserved end residues are part of each CDR3. A D gene is named only where the DNA matches it firmly. Some rows mark clone size as missing; the rest say once, few, many or name a class of expanded clone.

.,18,TRBJ2-7,TRBV6-1,many,CASRSYGPGVFSLYEQYF,TGTGCCAGCCGAAGTTACGGACCAGGAGTTTTCTCACTTTACGAGCAGTACTTC
TRBD1,14,TRBJ1-2,TRBV12-3/TRBV12-4,.,CASSLSEGAGGYTF,TGTGCCAGCAGTTTAAGTGAGGGGGCCGGTGGCTACACCTTC
.,14,TRBJ1-1,TRBV4-1,many,CASSHPGVNTEAFF,TGCGCCAGCAGCCACCCCGGGGTGAACACTGAAGCTTTCTTT
.,15,TRBJ2-1,TRBV5-6,.,CASSLELARVNEQFF,TGTGCCAGCAGCTTGGAGCTAGCGAGAGTCAATGAGCAGTTCTTC
.,14,TRBJ2-7,TRBV6-1,many,CATLVGPPKYEQYF,TGTGCCACTCTTGTGGGCCCTCCGAAGTACGAGCAGTACTTC
TRBD2,16,TRBJ2-3,TRBV27,many,CASSLLGLAGTDTQYF,TGTGCCAGCAGTTTACTTGGACTAGCGGGCACAGATACGCAGTATTTT
.,14,TRBJ2-2,TRBV28,many,CASSPPYARGELFF,TGTGCCAGCAGTCCACCATATGCCCGGGGGGAGCTGTTTTTT
.,13,TRBJ1-2,TRBV12-3/TRBV12-4,.,CASSLDGFGGYTF,TGTGCCAGCAGTTTAGACGGGTTTGGTGGCTACACCTTC
TRBD1,19,TRBJ2-3,TRBV7-9,many,CASSSLWVTGGVSTDTQYF,TGTGCCAGCAGCTCCCTTTGGGTCACAGGGGGAGTGAGCACAGATACGCAGTATTTT
TRBD2,16,TRBJ2-1,TRBV20-1,many,CSARGPMAAGRNEQFF,TGCAGTGCTAGAGGCCCTATGGCAGCGGGACGTAATGAGCAGTTCTTC
.,14,TRBJ2-1,TRBV27,many,CASSSTGPEGEQFF,TGTGCCAGCAGTTCTACGGGGCCGGAAGGTGAGCAGTTCTTC
TRBD2,20,TRBJ2-1,TRBV5-1,.,CASSPIRRERWVSSYNEQFF,TGCGCCAGCTCCCCCATCCGGCGGGAGAGATGGGTTAGCTCCTACAATGAGCAGTTCTTC
.,17,TRBJ2-5,TRBV28,.,CASSFLGGAGTRETQYF,TGTGCCAGCAGTTTTCTTGGGGGGGCCGGGACTCGAGAGACCCAGTACTTC
.,15,TRBJ2-1,TRBV9,few,CASSVVTGSYNEQFF,TGTGCCAGCAGCGTAGTAACGGGATCCTACAATGAGCAGTTCTTC
.,12,TRBJ2-2,TRBV5-1,.,CASTIDTGELFF,TGCGCCAGCACCATTGACACCGGGGAGCTGTTTTTT
.,15,TRBJ1-5,TRBV12-3/TRBV12-4,.,CASSPPPGEGQPQHF,TGTGCCAGCAGTCCCCCGCCCGGGGAGGGTCAGCCCCAGCATTTT
.,13,TRBJ2-2,TRBV28,.,CASSLAVTGELFF,TGTGCCAGCAGTTTGGCTGTCACCGGGGAGCTGTTTTTT
TRBD1,15,TRBJ1-1,TRBV11-1,many,CASSPTGTGGSEAFF,TGTGCCAGCAGCCCCACCGGGACAGGGGGATCTGAAGCTTTCTTT
TRBD1,14,TRBJ2-7,TRBV28,many,CASWSGQGAGEQYF,TGTGCCAGCTGGTCGGGACAGGGGGCGGGAGAGCAGTACTTC